Sequencing of this TCR beta chain was carried out in a study of radiation and T cells in renal cell carcinoma. Study outcomes and limitations: Top tumor clonotypes rose in blood 2 weeks post-radiation, then contracted.

As regards this clone: The antigen is unknown.

The germline CDR1 and CDR2 sequences are MNHEY and SVGAGI. Trimming removed 7 bases at V and 4 bases at J, with 16 bases between. The CDR3 totals 14 residues. Sequenced by immunoSEQ multiplex PCR; TCRdb stores in-frame clones only, minus some. Counted here are roughly 170,000 clones, approximately 90% occurring once; the ten biggest clones make up around 11%. As for time point: blood 4 weeks post-SBRT, at nephrectomy. The treatment: 15 Gy SBRT to primary tumor, nephrectomy 4 weeks later. Nephrectomy followed 15 Gy stereotactic body radiation by 4 weeks. The tumor was a clear cell renal cell carcinoma. The chain has TRBV6-5 and TRBJ1-2; TRBD1 is a possible D gene (5 bases). Specimen: blood, collected from a patient whose treatment included radiotherapy and nephrectomy. The source is a woman aged 45-65 years with renal cell carcinoma. The CDR3 spells CASTGGVRGYGYTF. The CDR3 nucleotides read TGTGCCAGCACCGGGGGGGTCCGAGGCTATGGCTACACCTTC.